Reported below is one TCR beta chain. No antigen is known for it. No quality values exist for individual bases; no much larger clone is one base distant. The germline V gene encodes CDR1 LGHDT and CDR2 YNNKEL (reference sequence). A distance of 15 bases separates the germline ends of V and J, which lose 6 bases and 7 bases respectively. The CDR3 covers 14 residues, taking in both the cysteine and the phenylalanine. Only the CDR3 region is kept as DNA, spanning 42 bases read in frame from base 1. The data belong to a study of control samples from healthy donors and cancer patients (dated by TCRdb to 2018 to 2021). Library preparation used the immunoSEQ multiplex PCR assay. Entries here come from immuneACCESS through TCRdb and include only in-frame sequences with V and J called. Some clones fail to appear in such tables; in the studies checked, an unresolved V gene covers under half of the shortfall, and the cause of the remainder is unknown. In this sample the table shows about 170,000 clones, roughly 93% of which occur a single time. Approximately 4% of the sample comes from the top ten.

The source of this sequence is a woman in her fifties or sixties in good health. The specimen sequenced was blood. The V gene is TRBV3-1 (or the pseudogene TRBV3-2) and the J gene is TRBJ2-2; the D gene is perhaps TRBD1, on 6 matching bases. The base sequence is TGTGCCAGCAGTACCCGAGGGGGAATCGGGGAGCTGTTTTTT. It specifies CASSTRGGIGELFF.